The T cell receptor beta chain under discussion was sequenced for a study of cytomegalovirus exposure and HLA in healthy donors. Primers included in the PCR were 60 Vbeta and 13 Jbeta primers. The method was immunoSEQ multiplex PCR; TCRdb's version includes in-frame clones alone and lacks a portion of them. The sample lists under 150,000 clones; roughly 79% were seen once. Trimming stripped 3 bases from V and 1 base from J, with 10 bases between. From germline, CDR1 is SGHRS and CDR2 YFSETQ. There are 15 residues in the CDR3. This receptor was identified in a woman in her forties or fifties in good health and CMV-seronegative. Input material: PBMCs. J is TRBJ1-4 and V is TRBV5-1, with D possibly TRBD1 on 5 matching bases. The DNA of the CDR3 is TGCGCCAGCAGCTCGCAGGGCGTAACTAATGAAAAACTGTTTTTT. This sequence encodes CASSSQGVTNEKLFF.